The rows below give T cell receptor beta chains drawn from one sample of a study of blood T cell repertoires in COVID-19. TCRdb's copy holds only in-frame clones and misses some; the assay was immunoSEQ multiplex PCR. The sample lists approximately 320,000 clones; approximately 85% were seen once. Specimen: peripheral blood. The receptors were sampled from a human donor in a cohort sampled during active COVID-19. CDR3s include the opening cysteine and the closing phenylalanine or tryptophan. The order of the fields is CDR3 DNA, CDR3 protein, V gene, D gene, J gene, clone size. A D gene is named only where the DNA matches it firmly. Size tells how often a clone was seen (once, few, many) or the class of an expanded clone, and some rows leave it out.

cdr3_nt: TGTGCCAGCAGATCCCCGGGGATGAACACTGAAGCTTTCTTT
cdr3_aa: CASRSPGMNTEAFF
v_call: TRBV7-9
d_call: .
j_call: TRBJ1-1
clone_size: few

cdr3_nt: TGCGCCAGCAGCCTGACAGGTGGGACTGAAGCTTTCTTT
cdr3_aa: CASSLTGGTEAFF
v_call: TRBV10-1
d_call: .
j_call: TRBJ1-1
clone_size: .

cdr3_nt: TGTGCCAGCAGCTCACAGACAGGGCGCGAGCAGTACTTC
cdr3_aa: CASSSQTGREQYF
v_call: TRBV5-4
d_call: TRBD1
j_call: TRBJ2-7
clone_size: .

cdr3_nt: TGTGCCAGCAGCCGGACAGGACAGGGGGCGCCCTACGAGCAGTACTTC
cdr3_aa: CASSRTGQGAPYEQYF
v_call: TRBV7-9
d_call: TRBD1
j_call: TRBJ2-7
clone_size: .

cdr3_nt: TGTGCCAGCAGTTCTACCGGGACTGGTTGGGAGCAGTACTTC
cdr3_aa: CASSSTGTGWEQYF
v_call: TRBV6-2/TRBV6-3
d_call: .
j_call: TRBJ2-7
clone_size: .

cdr3_nt: TGCGCCAGCAGCTTGATGGGACAGCCCGAGGATGAGCAGTTCTTC
cdr3_aa: CASSLMGQPEDEQFF
v_call: TRBV5-1
d_call: TRBD1
j_call: TRBJ2-1
clone_size: .

cdr3_nt: TGTGCCACCGAGTTGACTTCGAGTTCACCCCTCCACTTT
cdr3_aa: CATELTSSSPLHF
v_call: TRBV7-2
d_call: .
j_call: TRBJ1-6
clone_size: .

cdr3_nt: TGTGCCAGCAGCGGCGACACTGAAGCTTTCTTT
cdr3_aa: CASSGDTEAFF
v_call: TRBV9
d_call: .
j_call: TRBJ1-1
clone_size: .

cdr3_nt: TGTGCCAGTAGTATAGATCGGGAAGGGGGAGAGACCCAGTACTTC
cdr3_aa: CASSIDREGGETQYF
v_call: TRBV19
d_call: .
j_call: TRBJ2-5
clone_size: .

cdr3_nt: TGCAGCGTTGGGGCCGGGACTACCAATGAGCAGTTCTTC
cdr3_aa: CSVGAGTTNEQFF
v_call: TRBV29-1
d_call: TRBD2
j_call: TRBJ2-1
clone_size: once

cdr3_nt: TGCAGCGTGAGGGCCGGCTTCGGCGAGCAGTACTTC
cdr3_aa: CSVRAGFGEQYF
v_call: TRBV29-1
d_call: .
j_call: TRBJ2-7
clone_size: .

cdr3_nt: TGTGCCAGCAGCCCCCGGGACAGGGCCTACGAGCAGTACTTC
cdr3_aa: CASSPRDRAYEQYF
v_call: TRBV7-9
d_call: TRBD1
j_call: TRBJ2-7
clone_size: .

cdr3_nt: TGTGCCAGCAGTCTCATAGGGGGGGGCACCGGGGAGCTGTTTTTT
cdr3_aa: CASSLIGGGTGELFF
v_call: TRBV6-6
d_call: .
j_call: TRBJ2-2
clone_size: once

cdr3_nt: TGTGCCAGCAGCCAAGAGATTAGCGGGGGGCATACGCAGTATTTT
cdr3_aa: CASSQEISGGHTQYF
v_call: TRBV3-1/TRBV3-2
d_call: TRBD2
j_call: TRBJ2-3
clone_size: .

cdr3_nt: TGCGCCAGCAGCTGGGGCCTAGCGGGAGACAATGAGCAGTTCTTC
cdr3_aa: CASSWGLAGDNEQFF
v_call: TRBV5-1
d_call: TRBD2
j_call: TRBJ2-1
clone_size: .

cdr3_nt: TGTGCCATCAGGGAAAGCGGGGGTAACGAGCAGTACTTC
cdr3_aa: CAIRESGGNEQYF
v_call: TRBV10-3
d_call: TRBD2
j_call: TRBJ2-7
clone_size: .

cdr3_nt: TGTGCCATCAGTGAGTCATCAGGGGCCAGGAACACTGAAGCTTTCTTT
cdr3_aa: CAISESSGARNTEAFF
v_call: TRBV10-3
d_call: .
j_call: TRBJ1-1
clone_size: .

cdr3_nt: TGCGCCAGCAGCCCCGGGACAGGGTTTTTCTACGAGCAGTACTTC
cdr3_aa: CASSPGTGFFYEQYF
v_call: TRBV5-1
d_call: TRBD1
j_call: TRBJ2-7
clone_size: few

cdr3_nt: TGTGCCAGCAGCCGGACTAGGACCAGCAATGAGCAGTTCTTC
cdr3_aa: CASSRTRTSNEQFF
v_call: TRBV3-1/TRBV3-2
d_call: TRBD2
j_call: TRBJ2-1
clone_size: .

cdr3_nt: TGTGCCAGCAGCGAGAACATGTATTCCGGGGAGCTGTTTTTT
cdr3_aa: CASSENMYSGELFF
v_call: TRBV9
d_call: .
j_call: TRBJ2-2
clone_size: .

cdr3_nt: TGTGCCAGCAGTACCGGTGGCTCCTACGAGCAGTACTTC
cdr3_aa: CASSTGGSYEQYF
v_call: TRBV7-3
d_call: .
j_call: TRBJ2-7
clone_size: .

cdr3_nt: TGTGCCACCAATGAGAGTAGCAATGAGCAGTTCTTC
cdr3_aa: CATNESSNEQFF
v_call: TRBV24-1
d_call: .
j_call: TRBJ2-1
clone_size: .

cdr3_nt: TGTGCCAGCTTTTCCGGGACAGCAATCTACGAGCAGTACTTC
cdr3_aa: CASFSGTAIYEQYF
v_call: TRBV2
d_call: TRBD1
j_call: TRBJ2-7
clone_size: .

cdr3_nt: TGTGCCAGCAGTGCAGGGAATGGCGGCTACACCTTC
cdr3_aa: CASSAGNGGYTF
v_call: TRBV25-1
d_call: .
j_call: TRBJ1-2
clone_size: .

cdr3_nt: TGCGCCAGCAGCTTGGTATACAATGAGCAGTTCTTC
cdr3_aa: CASSLVYNEQFF
v_call: TRBV5-1
d_call: .
j_call: TRBJ2-1
clone_size: once

cdr3_nt: TGCAGTGCTAGTGAAGATTACAGGGGAGATACGCAGTATTTT
cdr3_aa: CSASEDYRGDTQYF
v_call: TRBV20-1
d_call: TRBD1
j_call: TRBJ2-3
clone_size: .

cdr3_nt: TGTGCCAGCAGTTACTCGAACCAGGGTTTGGAGACCCAGTACTTC
cdr3_aa: CASSYSNQGLETQYF
v_call: TRBV6-5
d_call: .
j_call: TRBJ2-5
clone_size: .

cdr3_nt: TGTGCCAGCAGCCCGCAGGGGGAGTGGAACACCATATATTTT
cdr3_aa: CASSPQGEWNTIYF
v_call: TRBV7-9
d_call: TRBD1
j_call: TRBJ1-3
clone_size: .

cdr3_nt: TGTGCCAGCAGTGAGGGAGACAGGAATCAGCCCCAGCATTTT
cdr3_aa: CASSEGDRNQPQHF
v_call: TRBV6-1
d_call: .
j_call: TRBJ1-5
clone_size: .

cdr3_nt: TGCGCCAGCAGCTTTCAGGGTCAGATTTCCGGGGCCAACGTCCTGACTTTC
cdr3_aa: CASSFQGQISGANVLTF
v_call: TRBV5-1
d_call: .
j_call: TRBJ2-6
clone_size: .

cdr3_nt: TGTGCCAGCAGCTTGTCTAGCGGGGGGTACACAGATACGCAGTATTTT
cdr3_aa: CASSLSSGGYTDTQYF
v_call: TRBV7-3
d_call: TRBD2
j_call: TRBJ2-3
clone_size: .

cdr3_nt: TGCGCCAGCAGTGGACAGGCAAACACTGAAGCTTTCTTT
cdr3_aa: CASSGQANTEAFF
v_call: TRBV10-1
d_call: .
j_call: TRBJ1-1
clone_size: .

cdr3_nt: TGTGCCACCAGTCAGACAGGGGGATTGAATGAGCAGTTCTTC
cdr3_aa: CATSQTGGLNEQFF
v_call: TRBV24-1
d_call: TRBD1
j_call: TRBJ2-1
clone_size: .

cdr3_nt: TGTGCCAGCAGCTTAGCGCGGTCGGATGGCTACACCTTC
cdr3_aa: CASSLARSDGYTF
v_call: TRBV7-9
d_call: .
j_call: TRBJ1-2
clone_size: once

cdr3_nt: TGTGCCAGCAGCTCTAGTATCGGACAGGGGGCGAGCTATGGCTACACCTTC
cdr3_aa: CASSSSIGQGASYGYTF
v_call: TRBV7-9
d_call: TRBD1
j_call: TRBJ1-2
clone_size: .

cdr3_nt: TGCGCCAGCAGTGGACCCCCGGACAGGGTGAATTCGGGGAGCAATCAGCCCCAGCATTTT
cdr3_aa: CASSGPPDRVNSGSNQPQHF
v_call: TRBV10-2
d_call: TRBD1
j_call: TRBJ1-5
clone_size: .

cdr3_nt: TGTGCCAGCACCGACAGGAGATACACTGAAGCTTTCTTT
cdr3_aa: CASTDRRYTEAFF
v_call: TRBV27
d_call: .
j_call: TRBJ1-1
clone_size: once

cdr3_nt: TGTGCCAGCAGTGCCCCTTATGCAGGGGGGTTACACGGGGAGCTGTTTTTT
cdr3_aa: CASSAPYAGGLHGELFF
v_call: TRBV25-1
d_call: .
j_call: TRBJ2-2
clone_size: .

cdr3_nt: TGTGCCAGGGGAACCTCAACGCCCACGATAGGGAGGACAGAGACCCAGTACTTC
cdr3_aa: CARGTSTPTIGRTETQYF
v_call: TRBV2
d_call: .
j_call: TRBJ2-5
clone_size: .

cdr3_nt: TGTGCCACCCTAGCGGGGGGCCGGGATGAGCAGTTCTTC
cdr3_aa: CATLAGGRDEQFF
v_call: TRBV6-5
d_call: TRBD2
j_call: TRBJ2-1
clone_size: .

cdr3_nt: TGTGCCAGCAGCCGAACGGGGGGCAAAGGGTACGAGCAGTACTTC
cdr3_aa: CASSRTGGKGYEQYF
v_call: TRBV3-1/TRBV3-2
d_call: .
j_call: TRBJ2-7
clone_size: .

cdr3_nt: TGCGCCAGCAAACCGGGGACTAGCGGGTTACAAACAGATACGCAGTATTTT
cdr3_aa: CASKPGTSGLQTDTQYF
v_call: TRBV5-1
d_call: TRBD2
j_call: TRBJ2-3
clone_size: .

cdr3_nt: TGTGCCTGGAGTGTTGTAAGGGTAGCGGGGGCCAACTCTGGGGCCAACGTCCTGACTTTC
cdr3_aa: CAWSVVRVAGANSGANVLTF
v_call: TRBV30
d_call: TRBD2
j_call: TRBJ2-6
clone_size: .

cdr3_nt: TGTGCCAGCAGCCCGACAGGGGTTAACTCCTTCTACGAGCAGTACTTC
cdr3_aa: CASSPTGVNSFYEQYF
v_call: TRBV5-6
d_call: TRBD1
j_call: TRBJ2-7
clone_size: once

cdr3_nt: TGTGCCAGCAGCTCGGCAGGGTCCTCCCCTGGGGCCAACGTCCTGACTTTC
cdr3_aa: CASSSAGSSPGANVLTF
v_call: TRBV7-9
d_call: .
j_call: TRBJ2-6
clone_size: .

cdr3_nt: TGTGCCAGCAGTTACGGGGCAGCAGATACGCAGTATTTT
cdr3_aa: CASSYGAADTQYF
v_call: TRBV6-5
d_call: .
j_call: TRBJ2-3
clone_size: few

cdr3_nt: TGTGCCAGCAGCTTAGCGAACAGGGGGAAGGCGAACACTGAAGCTTTCTTT
cdr3_aa: CASSLANRGKANTEAFF
v_call: TRBV7-9
d_call: TRBD1
j_call: TRBJ1-1
clone_size: .

cdr3_nt: TGTGCCAGCAGTACAGGGGTTACTGAAGCTTTCTTT
cdr3_aa: CASSTGVTEAFF
v_call: TRBV7-9
d_call: TRBD1
j_call: TRBJ1-1
clone_size: .